Below, 17 T cell receptor beta chains from the same sample are listed, as sequenced in a study of T cell responses to AZD1222 COVID-19 vaccine (dated by TCRdb to 2020 to 2022). The sample's time point label, in plain terms: baseline before first vaccination. The library was made by the immunoSEQ multiplex PCR assay. As stored in TCRdb, this immuneACCESS dataset retains in-frame rearrangements with V and J assigned. A fraction of the clones does not appear; measured against another copy, unresolved V genes explain less than half of the discrepancy, and the remainder lacks a known reason. Here the sample has 150,000 to 200,000 clones; almost 95% occur a single time. The ten largest account for about 9.2% of the sample. Sequencing used peripheral blood, obtained on day 0 of AZD1222 vaccination. The receptors shown here come from an adult in good health.

The chain recombines TRBV4-2 with TRBJ2-7; a weak D match, TRBD1 (5 bases). The V gene's germline CDR1 is LGHNA and CDR2 YNFKEQ. V lost 4 bases and J 2 bases, leaving 15 bases between the germline ends. This CDR3 is built from 15 residues. CDR3 residues: CASSRETESPYEQYF. In DNA form, the CDR3 reads TGTGCCAGCAGCCGAGAGACAGAAAGCCCCTACGAGCAGTACTTC.

This chain links TRBV10-3 with TRBJ1-1; D is ambiguous. The CDR3 runs to 12 residues. V lost 6 bases and J lost 2, with 7 bases in between. In germline, CDR1 is ENHRY, CDR2 SYGVKD. The chain's CDR3 is CAIRDLNTEAFF. CDR3 nucleotide sequence: TGTGCCATCAGGGATTTAAACACTGAAGCTTTCTTT.

This clone has just one count. The rearrangement links TRBV19 to TRBJ2-5; no definite D call. The V gene lost 5 bases and the J gene lost 5 bases, with 9 bases spanning the gap. Germline V gene lookup returns CDR1 LNHDA and CDR2 SQIVND (reference sequence). There are 12 residues in the CDR3. CDR3 residues: CASSFSRETQYF. In DNA, the CDR3 is TGTGCCAGTAGTTTTAGTCGCGAGACCCAGTACTTC.

The chain carries TRBV20-1 and TRBJ2-5; TRBD2 is a possible D gene (5 bases). V dropped 0 bases and J dropped 10 bases, with 9 bases sitting between them. The CDR3 is 11 amino acids. Germline-derived CDR1 and CDR2 are DFQATT and SNEGSKA (reference sequence). The CDR3 DNA follows: TGCAGTGCTAGAGATCGGGAAGGCCAGTACTTC. It encodes CSARDREGQYF.

The J gene is TRBJ2-7, the V gene TRBV28; D may be TRBD2 (6 bases). Germline values: CDR1 MDHEN, CDR2 SYDVKM. Trimming left V 10 bases short and J 1 base short, with 14 bases between. There are 13 residues in the CDR3. As DNA, the CDR3 is TGTGCCATCTCAAGCGGGCCATCCTACGAGCAGTACTTC. It codes for CAISSGPSYEQYF.

The CDR3 spells CASSIRGGRSNQPQHF. As DNA, the CDR3 is TGTGCCAGTAGTATCCGAGGGGGTAGAAGCAATCAGCCCCAGCATTTT. This sequence joins TRBV19 and TRBJ1-5; the D gene is possibly TRBD1 (6 bases). The ends were cut back, 3 bases at V and 1 base at J, with 13 bases in the middle. The CDR3 covers 16 residues. In germline, CDR1 is LNHDA, CDR2 SQIVND (reference sequence). Full variable domain (missing parts from reference TRBV19 and TRBJ1-5): DGGITQSPKYLFRKEGQNVTLSCEQNLNHDAMYWYRQDPGQGLRLIYYSQIVNDFQKGDIAEGYSVSREKKESFPLTVTSAQKNPTAFYLCASSIRGGRSNQPQHFGDGTRLSIL.

V is TRBV7-3 and J is TRBJ2-7; 8 bases match TRBD1. This CDR3 region has 13 residues. Per germline, CDR1 SGHTA and CDR2 FQGTGA. V lost 4 bases and J lost 3; bases outside the gene matches: 2. CDR3 sequence reads: CASSSGTGYEQYF. DNA for the CDR3: TGTGCCAGCAGCTCCGGGACAGGCTACGAGCAGTACTTC.

The chain uses TRBV3-1 (or the pseudogene TRBV3-2) and TRBJ2-1; D perhaps matches TRBD1 (6 bases). CDR3 size: 12 residues. Germline CDR1 is LGHDT and CDR2 is YNNKEL (reference sequence). Trimming took off 4 bases at V and 10 bases at J, with 11 bases between the two ends. The CDR3 loop reads CASSLLTGEQFF. CDR3 nucleotide sequence: TGTGCCAGCAGCCTGCTAACAGGGGAGCAGTTCTTC.

The chain joins TRBV2 to TRBJ2-5; 8 bases map to TRBD2. The CDR3 runs to 15 residues. V was clipped by 5 bases and J by 3 bases; unmatched bases: 8. From germline, CDR1 is SNHLY and CDR2 FYNNEI. The CDR3 loop is CASSPPPGGKETQYF. In nucleotides, the CDR3 is TGTGCCAGCAGTCCGCCACCGGGAGGGAAAGAGACCCAGTACTTC.

The chain combines TRBV30 with TRBJ1-1; D uncertain. Per the germline V gene, CDR1 is GTSNPN and CDR2 is SVGIG (reference sequence). CDR3 length: 13 amino acids. Trimming took off 2 bases at V and 4 bases at J, with 11 bases between the two ends. In nucleotides, the CDR3 is TGTGCCTGGAGTCGTAAATCTGGCACTGAAGCTTTCTTT. Residues: CAWSRKSGTEAFF.

This clone was found once. The J gene is TRBJ2-1, the V gene TRBV28; 7 bases agree with TRBD2. Looked up from germline, CDR1 is MDHEN and CDR2 is SYDVKM. V trimming: 7 bases; J trimming: 4 bases; junction bases outside the gene matches: 7. CDR3 size: 14 residues. The DNA for the CDR3 is TGTGCCAGCATTCCGGGCGGGAGTTACAATGAGCAGTTCTTC. Residues: CASIPGGSYNEQFF.

For the CDR3, the DNA is TGTGCCAGCAGCCAAATCTCTGGCACAGATACGCAGTATTTT. Amino acids: CASSQISGTDTQYF. J is TRBJ2-3 and V is TRBV3-1 (or the pseudogene TRBV3-2); the D is unclear. The CDR3 has 14 residues. Germline CDR1 LGHDT, CDR2 YNNKEL (reference sequence). Trimming stripped 2 bases from V and 1 base from J, with 7 bases between.

The J gene is TRBJ1-6, the V gene TRBV3-1 (or the pseudogene TRBV3-2); TRBD1 aligns across 7 bases. The V and J ends lost 0 bases and 10 bases, in that order; junction bases with no gene match: 6. CDR1 is LGHDT and CDR2 is YNNKEL in the germline V gene (reference sequence). The CDR3 consists of 15 residues. CDR3 in DNA: TGTGCCAGCAGCCAAGATCTCAGGGGGAGGTCACCCCTCCACTTT. It yields the protein CASSQDLRGRSPLHF.

This rearrangement joins TRBV11-1 to TRBJ2-1; maybe TRBD2 (7 bases). CDR1 and CDR2 from the germline V gene are SGHAT and FQDESV (reference sequence). The germline V and J ends were trimmed by 0 bases and 7 bases, with 10 bases remaining between them. The CDR3 has 14 amino acids. The CDR3 loop is CASSLAGGANEQFF. For the CDR3, the DNA is TGTGCCAGCAGCTTAGCTGGGGGGGCGAATGAGCAGTTCTTC.

The table lists this clone with a few counts. The rearrangement joins TRBV10-1 to TRBJ2-3; no firm D call. The CDR3 covers 12 residues. Trimming pared 5 bases from V and 11 bases from J, leaving 14 bases between. CDR1 and CDR2 (germline): WNHNN, SYGVQD (reference sequence). The CDR3 coding sequence is TGCGCCAGCAGTATTGACCCGACAAAGCAGTATTTT. Translating gives CASSIDPTKQYF.

CDR3 sequence (DNA): TGCGCCAGCAGCTTCGGGGGCGGGAACGAGCAGTACTTC. Translation gives CASSFGGGNEQYF. V usage is TRBV5-1 and J usage is TRBJ2-7, with D perhaps assigned TRBD1 or TRBD2 (6 bases each). Germline V gives CDR1 SGHRS, CDR2 YFSETQ. V was shortened by 2 bases and J by 5 bases, with 11 bases between the two germline ends. This CDR3 region has 13 residues.

This clone was recorded only once. This chain links TRBV27 with TRBJ1-1, with D perhaps matching TRBD1 (5 bases). The V and J ends lost 4 bases and 5 bases respectively, with 11 bases between them. The CDR3 is 13 residues long. Germline values: CDR1 MNHEY, CDR2 SMNVEV (reference sequence). For the CDR3, the DNA is TGTGCCAGCAGTTATCTGGGGGGGACTGAAGCTTTCTTT. Translation gives CASSYLGGTEAFF.